The 19 T cell receptor beta chains listed next were all sequenced from one sample in a study of blood T cell repertoires in COVID-19. TCRdb keeps only in-frame clones here, not all; method: immunoSEQ multiplex PCR. The sample includes approximately 190,000 clones, roughly 80% seen only once; the top ten take 6% to 7%. Sample: peripheral blood. These receptors all stem from a woman aged 40-49 years with acute or convalescent COVID-19.

V and J are TRBV7-9 and TRBJ2-3, with unresolved D. Deletions cut 2 bases from V and 4 bases from J, with 4 bases between. CDR1 and CDR2 (germline): SEHNR, FQNEAQ (reference sequence). This CDR3 comprises 12 residues. CDR3 DNA sequence: TGTGCCAGCAGCTTAACTTCAGATACGCAGTATTTT. It codes for CASSLTSDTQYF.

The V and J genes are TRBV4-2 and TRBJ2-3, with 8 bases that match TRBD2. The CDR3 extends over 15 amino acids. The germline V gene has CDR1 LGHNA and CDR2 YNFKEQ. V was pared by 2 bases and J by 1 base, with 2 bases of the junction left unmatched. DNA of the CDR3: TGTGCCAGCAGCCAAAATAGCGGGGGCACAGATACGCAGTATTTT. It encodes CASSQNSGGTDTQYF.

V usage is TRBV27 and J usage is TRBJ2-7, with 9 positions matching TRBD1. The V gene's germline CDR1 is MNHEY and CDR2 SMNVEV (reference sequence). There are 17 residues in the CDR3. After removal of 2 bases from V and 3 bases from J, the junction contained 11 bases not matched to a gene. The CDR3 DNA follows: TGTGCCAGCAGTTTAAGGGGCGGACAGGGGAAAATCTACGAGCAGTACTTC. It is translated as CASSLRGGQGKIYEQYF.

This CDR3 reads CASRAVLRQPQHF. The DNA of the CDR3 is TGTGCCAGCCGAGCCGTCCTGAGGCAGCCCCAGCATTTT. The chain recombines TRBV6-5 with TRBJ1-5; D not resolved. Germline CDR1 MNHEY, CDR2 SVGAGI. V lost 8 bases and J lost 7, with 15 bases in between. CDR3 length: 13 amino acids.

The chain uses TRBV6-5 and TRBJ2-2; TRBD1 matches at 9 bases. J gave up 4 bases and V 6 bases, and 3 bases lay outside the gene matches. Per the germline V gene, CDR1 is MNHEY and CDR2 is SVGAGI. CDR3 length: 14 residues. DNA of the CDR3: TGTGCCAGCAGACAGGACAGGGGCACCGGGGAGCTGTTTTTT. As protein: CASRQDRGTGELFF.

This clone was seen only a few times. The rearrangement joins TRBV10-2 to TRBJ2-6; tentative D call: TRBD1 (5 bases). The V end was cut by 3 bases, the J end by 8 bases, with 8 bases between. Per germline, CDR1 WSHSY and CDR2 SAAADI. The CDR3 totals 13 residues. The CDR3 nucleotides read TGCGCCAGCAGTGAAGGGGAAACCAACGTCCTGACTTTC. It translates to CASSEGETNVLTF.

The chain uses TRBV15 and TRBJ2-1, with a possible D match to TRBD2 (6 bases). Trimming removed 1 base at V and 14 bases at J, with 9 bases between. The germline V gene has CDR1 LNHNV and CDR2 YYDKDF (reference sequence). This CDR3 has 11 residues. Here the CDR3 DNA reads TGTGCCACCAGCAGAGGGGAGCGGGAGTTCTTC. It translates to CATSRGEREFF.

This chain joins TRBV10-2 and TRBJ2-7, with D possibly matching TRBD1 (6 bases). Germline CDR1 reads WSHSY; CDR2 reads SAAADI. The V end was cut by 5 bases, the J end by 2 bases, with 10 bases between. The CDR3 is made up of 13 amino acids. In DNA form, the CDR3 reads TGCGCCAGCAGTACAGGGAACCCCTACGAGCAGTACTTC. Its translation is CASSTGNPYEQYF.

This chain links TRBV23-1 with TRBJ1-6, with TRBD1 matching over 7 bases. TRBV23-1 is treated as an ORF (open reading frame) with a function not yet certain. The junction had 7 bases not matched to a gene; V was cut back by 7 bases and J by 7 bases. The CDR3 runs to 14 residues. The CDR3 DNA sequence: TGCGCCAGCATCTTCCGGGACAGAAATTCACCCCTCCACTTT. It translates to CASIFRDRNSPLHF.

The chain uses TRBV7-6 and TRBJ1-2; 9 nucleotides line up with TRBD1. The CDR3 has 15 residues. Germline V gene lookup returns CDR1 SGHVS and CDR2 FNYEAQ. V lost 5 bases, J lost 3 bases, and 7 bases stayed unmatched. Written as DNA, the CDR3 is TGTGCCAGCAGCATTGGGACAGGGAGTTACTATGGCTACACCTTC. Amino acids: CASSIGTGSYYGYTF.

The J gene is TRBJ2-1, the V gene TRBV6-5; 9 bases align to TRBD1. J was trimmed by 7 bases and V by 6 bases; bases with no gene match: 10. CDR3 size: 15 residues. Germline CDR1 and CDR2: MNHEY and SVGAGI. In nucleotides, the CDR3 is TGTGCCAGCAGGGCCGGGACAGGGTCACTGAATGAGCAGTTCTTC. It encodes CASRAGTGSLNEQFF.

This clone was found a few times. The V call is TRBV5-1, the J call TRBJ2-1; 9 bases align to TRBD1. After removal of 4 bases from V and 6 bases from J, the junction contained 2 bases not matched to a gene. Germline V gives CDR1 SGHRS, CDR2 YFSETQ. The CDR3 totals 13 residues. The CDR3 DNA reads TGCGCCAGCAGCAGGGACAGGGTCAATGAGCAGTTCTTC. Amino acids: CASSRDRVNEQFF.

The chain couples TRBV7-9 to TRBJ1-1; D not resolved. The CDR3 totals 13 residues. Per germline, CDR1 SEHNR and CDR2 FQNEAQ (reference sequence). The ends were cut back, 2 bases at V and 1 base at J, with 5 bases in the middle. The DNA for the CDR3 is TGTGCCAGCAGCTTAATCCAGAACACTGAAGCTTTCTTT. Its protein product is CASSLIQNTEAFF.

The chain links TRBV28 to TRBJ1-5; TRBD1 might be the D (5 bases). The CDR3 runs 13 residues. V lost 6 bases and J 1 base, leaving 7 bases between the germline ends. Germline V gene data show CDR1 as MDHEN and CDR2 as SYDVKM. Here the CDR3 reads CASRDNSNQPQHF. The DNA of the CDR3 is TGTGCCAGCAGGGACAACAGCAATCAGCCCCAGCATTTT.

Only one count was recorded for this clone. The chain employs TRBV6-5 and TRBJ1-4; maybe TRBD1 (6 bases). CDR1 MNHEY and CDR2 SVGAGI come from the germline V gene. The CDR3 extends over 13 amino acids. Deletions cut 6 bases from V and 8 bases from J, with 13 bases between. The CDR3 DNA is TGTGCCAGCAGAACCTTAGACAGGGAAAAACTGTTTTTT. Translation: CASRTLDREKLFF.

The chain employs TRBV6-6 and TRBJ1-3; 9 bases map to TRBD1. V shed 6 bases and J 2 bases; nucleotides not matched to a gene: 8. Germline V lookup: CDR1 MNHNY, CDR2 SVGAGI (reference sequence). The CDR3 has 16 amino acids. DNA for the CDR3: TGTGCCAGCAGCCGCGGGACAGGGCAAACTGGAAACACCATATATTTT. Encoded protein: CASSRGTGQTGNTIYF.

The J gene is TRBJ1-5, the V gene TRBV28; maybe TRBD1 (5 bases). The CDR3 loop spans 14 amino acids. The germline gives CDR1 MDHEN, CDR2 SYDVKM. V lost 3 bases to trimming and J lost 1 base, with 7 bases between them. The CDR3 coding sequence is TGTGCCAGCAGTTTTGGGGGGAGCAATCAGCCCCAGCATTTT. Residues: CASSFGGSNQPQHF.

This chain uses TRBV19 with TRBJ2-7; a weak D match, TRBD2 (5 bases). Trimming removed 7 bases from V and 1 base from J, with 17 bases in between. CDR1 and CDR2 (germline): LNHDA, SQIVND (reference sequence). CDR3 size: 15 residues. CDR3 DNA: TGTGCCAGTACCGCCCACCCCGGGGTTTCCTACGAGCAGTACTTC. It yields the protein CASTAHPGVSYEQYF.

This clone was recorded only once. The gene calls are TRBV28 and TRBJ2-7; D is unclear. The germline V gene encodes CDR1 MDHEN and CDR2 SYDVKM. CDR3 length: 12 residues. Trimming removed 4 bases at V and 0 bases at J, with 4 bases between. The CDR3 loop reads CASSYSSYEQYF. CDR3 nucleotide sequence: TGTGCCAGCAGTTATAGCTCCTACGAGCAGTACTTC.